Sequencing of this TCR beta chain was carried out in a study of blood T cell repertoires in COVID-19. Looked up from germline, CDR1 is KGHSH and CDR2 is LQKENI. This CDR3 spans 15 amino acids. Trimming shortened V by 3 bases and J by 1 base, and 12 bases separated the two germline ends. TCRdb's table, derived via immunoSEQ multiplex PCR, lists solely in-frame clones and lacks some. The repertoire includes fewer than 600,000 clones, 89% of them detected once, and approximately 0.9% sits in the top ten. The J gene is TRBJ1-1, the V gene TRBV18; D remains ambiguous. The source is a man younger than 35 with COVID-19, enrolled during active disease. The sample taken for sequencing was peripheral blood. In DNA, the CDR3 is TGTGCCAGCTCACCTTTGGGCAAATCGAACACTGAAGCTTTCTTT. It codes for CASSPLGKSNTEAFF.